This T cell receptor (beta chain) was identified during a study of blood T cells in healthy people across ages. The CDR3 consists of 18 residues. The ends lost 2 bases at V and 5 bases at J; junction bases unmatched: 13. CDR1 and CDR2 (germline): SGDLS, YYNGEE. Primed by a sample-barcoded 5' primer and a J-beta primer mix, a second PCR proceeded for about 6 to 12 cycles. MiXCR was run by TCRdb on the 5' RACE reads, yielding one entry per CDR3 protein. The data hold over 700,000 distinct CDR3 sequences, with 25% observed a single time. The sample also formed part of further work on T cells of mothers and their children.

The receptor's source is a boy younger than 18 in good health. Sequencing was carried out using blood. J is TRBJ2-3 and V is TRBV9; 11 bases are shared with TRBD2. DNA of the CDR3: TGTGCCAGCAGCGTCCTAGGGACTCAACTAGCGGGAGAAGATACGCAGTATTTT. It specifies CASSVLGTQLAGEDTQYF.